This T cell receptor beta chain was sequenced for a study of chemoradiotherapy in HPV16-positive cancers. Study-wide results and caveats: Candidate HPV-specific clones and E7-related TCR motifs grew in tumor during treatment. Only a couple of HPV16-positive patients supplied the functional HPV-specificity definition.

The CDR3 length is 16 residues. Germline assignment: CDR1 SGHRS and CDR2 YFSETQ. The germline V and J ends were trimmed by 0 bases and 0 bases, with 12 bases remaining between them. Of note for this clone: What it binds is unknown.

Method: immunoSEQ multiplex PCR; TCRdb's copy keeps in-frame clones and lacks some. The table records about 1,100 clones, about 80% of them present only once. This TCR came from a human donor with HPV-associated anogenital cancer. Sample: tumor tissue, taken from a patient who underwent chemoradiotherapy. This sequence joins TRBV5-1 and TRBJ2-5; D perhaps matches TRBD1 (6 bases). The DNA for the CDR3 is TGCGCCAGCAGCTTGGGCCCACAGGGATACCAAGAGACCCAGTACTTC. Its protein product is CASSLGPQGYQETQYF.